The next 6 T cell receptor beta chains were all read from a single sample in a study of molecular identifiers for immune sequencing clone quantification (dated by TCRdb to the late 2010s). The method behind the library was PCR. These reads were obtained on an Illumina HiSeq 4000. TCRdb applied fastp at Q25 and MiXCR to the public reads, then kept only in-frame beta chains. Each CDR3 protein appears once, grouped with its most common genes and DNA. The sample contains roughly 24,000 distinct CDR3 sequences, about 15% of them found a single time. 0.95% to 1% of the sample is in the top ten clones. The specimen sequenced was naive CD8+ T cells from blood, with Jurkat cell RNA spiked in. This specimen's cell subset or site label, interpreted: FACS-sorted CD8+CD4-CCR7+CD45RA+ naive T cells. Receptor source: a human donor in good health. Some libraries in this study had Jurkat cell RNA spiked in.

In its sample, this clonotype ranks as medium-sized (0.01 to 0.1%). The CDR3 nucleotides read TGCAGCGTTGAAGACGGGGACAGAATGAACACTGAAGCTTTCTTT. Its protein is CSVEDGDRMNTEAFF. The J gene is TRBJ1-1, the V gene TRBV29-1; TRBD1 matches at 7 bases. With 0 bases clipped from V and 0 bases from J, the junction kept 4 bases outside the gene matches. Germline CDR1 reads SQVTM; CDR2 reads ANQGSEA. The CDR3 spans 15 residues.

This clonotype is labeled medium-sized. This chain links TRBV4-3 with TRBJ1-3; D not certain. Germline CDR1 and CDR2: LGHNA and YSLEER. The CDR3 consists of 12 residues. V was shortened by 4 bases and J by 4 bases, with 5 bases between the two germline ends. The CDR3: CASSPKGNTIYF. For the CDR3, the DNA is TGCGCCAGCAGCCCTAAGGGAAACACCATATATTTT.

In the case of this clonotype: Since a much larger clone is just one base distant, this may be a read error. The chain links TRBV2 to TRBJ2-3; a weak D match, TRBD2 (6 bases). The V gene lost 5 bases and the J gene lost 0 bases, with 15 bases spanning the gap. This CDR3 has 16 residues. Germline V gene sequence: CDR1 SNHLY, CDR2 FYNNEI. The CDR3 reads CASSRRERASTDTQYF. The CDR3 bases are TGTGCCAGCAGTCGACGGGAGCGGGCGAGCACAGATACGCAGTATTTT. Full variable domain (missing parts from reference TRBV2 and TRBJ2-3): EPEVTQTPSHQVTQMGQEVILRCVPISNHLYFYWYRQILGQKVEFLVSFYNNEISEKSEIFDDQFSVERPDGSNFTLKIRSTKLEDSAMYFCASSRRERASTDTQYFGPGTRLTVL.

CDR3 nucleotides: TGTGCCTGGAGTCCGGGGGGCGTTGAAGCTTTCTTT. Protein sequence: CAWSPGGVEAFF. The rearrangement joins TRBV30 to TRBJ1-1; D is possibly TRBD1 (6 bases). Deletions cut 2 bases from V and 7 bases from J, with 11 bases between. This CDR3 comprises 12 residues. Germline V CDR1 and CDR2: GTSNPN, SVGIG (reference sequence).

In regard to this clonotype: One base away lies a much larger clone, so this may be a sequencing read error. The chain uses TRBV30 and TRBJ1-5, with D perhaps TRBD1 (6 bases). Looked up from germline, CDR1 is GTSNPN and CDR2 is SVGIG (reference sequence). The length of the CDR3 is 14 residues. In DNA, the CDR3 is TGTGCCCGGAGTGGTCCACAGGGTACTCAGCCCCAGCATTTT. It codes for CARSGPQGTQPQHF.

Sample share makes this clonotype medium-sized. This chain's CDR3 is CASSLVGQGLTKNIQYF. The CDR3 DNA is TGTGCCAGCAGTTTAGTGGGACAGGGGTTGACCAAAAACATTCAGTACTTC. V usage is TRBV28 and J usage is TRBJ2-4; TRBD1 aligns across 10 bases. CDR3 length: 17 residues. V trimming: 2 bases; J trimming: 2 bases; junction bases outside the gene matches: 6. From germline, CDR1 is MDHEN and CDR2 SYDVKM.